Sequencing of this T cell receptor (beta chain) was carried out in a study of CD8 T cells in ankylosing spondylitis (dated by TCRdb to the late 2010s). About the study as a whole: To find TCR variants linked to disease, the study profiled T cell receptor beta repertoires in ankylosing spondylitis patients and healthy donors. The full study cohort was made up of about 25 ankylosing spondylitis patients and 108 healthy donors. Peripheral blood samples were taken, and synovial fluid was additionally collected from ankylosing spondylitis patients.

What the study reported, not specific to this receptor: Some motif variants had previously been reported in the synovial fluid and blood of reactive arthritis patients, which suggests shared mechanisms of disease initiation. A CD8+ phenotype was shown by the disease-linked clones, which were found at relatively low frequencies in peripheral blood. Blood from ankylosing spondylitis patients appeared to be characterized by a TCR beta motif made up of several highly homologous amino acid variants. According to the report, matched synovial fluid samples from ankylosing spondylitis patients were significantly enriched for the disease-linked clones.

Instrument on record: Illumina HiSeq 2500. Quantitative 5'-RACE with molecular barcodes was the method used to prepare the TCR beta libraries. Per the original workflow: A new computational method, built on a probabilistic model of VDJ rearrangement, was used to identify disease-linked TCR variants. The raw public reads went through TCRdb reprocessing: fastp at Q25, MiXCR clone calling, in-frame beta chains kept. Rows are unified per CDR3 protein, each entry keeping the most common DNA and genes. The V and J calls and clone size are TCRdb's, not the authors'. Here the sample has about 160,000 distinct CDR3 sequences; 15% to 20% occur a single time. 7.8% of the sample is in the top ten clones. Remarks on this clonotype: Its specific antigen is unknown. There are no base qualities to consult, and no much larger clone falls within one base.

Spanning cysteine to phenylalanine, the CDR3 consists of 12 amino acids. Only the CDR3 DNA is retained, 36 bases long and in frame from the first base. V sheds 2 bases and J sheds 4 bases, leaving 4 bases between their ends. As encoded in the germline V gene (reference sequence), CDR1 is SGHNT while CDR2 is YYREEE. Source material: blood, either unsorted or a sorted T cell fraction (not recorded which). This clonotype originated in a male donor with ankylosing spondylitis or in good health (not recorded which). The chain uses TRBV5-4 and TRBJ2-1, with no D gene named confidently. The CDR3 region has the sequence CASSFDYNEQFF. The DNA sequence is as follows: TGTGCCAGCAGCTTTGATTACAATGAGCAGTTCTTC.